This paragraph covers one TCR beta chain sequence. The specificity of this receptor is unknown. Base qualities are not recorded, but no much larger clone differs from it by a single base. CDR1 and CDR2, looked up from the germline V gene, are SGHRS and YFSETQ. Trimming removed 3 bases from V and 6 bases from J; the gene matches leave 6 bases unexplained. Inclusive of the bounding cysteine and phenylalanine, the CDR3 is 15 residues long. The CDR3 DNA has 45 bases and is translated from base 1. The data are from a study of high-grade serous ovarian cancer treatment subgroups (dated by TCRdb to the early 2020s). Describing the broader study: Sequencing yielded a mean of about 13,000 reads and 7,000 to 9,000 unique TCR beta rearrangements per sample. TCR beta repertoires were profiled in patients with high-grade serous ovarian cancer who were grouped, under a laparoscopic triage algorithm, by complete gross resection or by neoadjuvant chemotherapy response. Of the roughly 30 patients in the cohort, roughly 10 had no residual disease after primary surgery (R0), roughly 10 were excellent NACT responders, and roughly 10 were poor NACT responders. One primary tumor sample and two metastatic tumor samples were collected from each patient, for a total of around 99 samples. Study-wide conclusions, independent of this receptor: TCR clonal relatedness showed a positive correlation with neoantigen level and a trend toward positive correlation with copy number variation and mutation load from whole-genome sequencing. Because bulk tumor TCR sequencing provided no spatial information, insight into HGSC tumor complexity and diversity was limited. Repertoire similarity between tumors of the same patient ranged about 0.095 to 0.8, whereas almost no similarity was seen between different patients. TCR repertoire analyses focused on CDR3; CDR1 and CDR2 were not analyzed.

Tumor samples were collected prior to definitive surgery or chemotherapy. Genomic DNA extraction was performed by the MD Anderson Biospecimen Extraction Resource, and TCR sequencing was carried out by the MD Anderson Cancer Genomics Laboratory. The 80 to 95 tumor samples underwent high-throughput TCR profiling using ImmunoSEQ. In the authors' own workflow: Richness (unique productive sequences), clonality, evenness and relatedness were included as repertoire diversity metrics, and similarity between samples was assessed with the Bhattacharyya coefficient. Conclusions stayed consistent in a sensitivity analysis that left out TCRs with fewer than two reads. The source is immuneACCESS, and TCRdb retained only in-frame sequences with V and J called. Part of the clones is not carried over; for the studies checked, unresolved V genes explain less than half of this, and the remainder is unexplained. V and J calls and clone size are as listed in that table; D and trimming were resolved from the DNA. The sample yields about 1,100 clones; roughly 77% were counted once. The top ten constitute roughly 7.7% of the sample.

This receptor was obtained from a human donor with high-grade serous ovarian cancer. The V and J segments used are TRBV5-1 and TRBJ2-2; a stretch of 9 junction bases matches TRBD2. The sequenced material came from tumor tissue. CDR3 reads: CASSSGTSNAGELFF. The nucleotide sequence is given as TGCGCCAGCAGCTCCGGGACTAGCAACGCCGGGGAGCTGTTTTTT.